The 7 T cell receptor beta chains reported below all come from one sample, sequenced in a study of cytomegalovirus exposure and HLA in healthy donors. Clones were sequenced by immunoSEQ multiplex PCR, and TCRdb holds only the in-frame ones, with some missing. The sample comprises about 330,000 clones, roughly nine tenths of which are singletons, and 1.2% rests with the top ten. Sequencing used PBMCs. The receptors here all came from a woman between 25 and 40 years old in good health and CMV-seropositive.

V is TRBV27 and J is TRBJ2-1; D ambiguous. Germline loops: CDR1 MNHEY, CDR2 SMNVEV (reference sequence). CDR3 length: 13 residues. The germline V and J ends were trimmed by 5 bases and 2 bases, with 7 bases remaining between them. The CDR3 is CASSPTTYNEQFF. The CDR3 DNA is TGTGCCAGCAGTCCAACAACCTACAATGAGCAGTTCTTC.

The CDR3 here is CASSQDWRRASFSEENTGELFF. CDR3 DNA sequence: TGTGCCAGCAGCCAAGATTGGCGTAGGGCTAGCTTTTCAGAGGAAAACACCGGGGAGCTGTTTTTT. The V call is TRBV14, the J call TRBJ2-2; TRBD2 might be the D (5 bases). CDR3 size: 22 residues. V was shortened by 0 bases and J by 2 bases, with 28 bases between the two germline ends. The germline CDR1 and CDR2 sequences are SGHDN and FVKESK.

The chain is built from TRBV2 and TRBJ2-3; 10 positions agree with TRBD2. Germline V CDR1 and CDR2: SNHLY, FYNNEI. Trimming at V came to 6 bases and at J to 5 bases, leaving 8 bases not matched to a gene. This CDR3 comprises 15 residues. The CDR3 protein is CASRGLAGDRDTQYF. The CDR3 DNA reads as TGTGCCAGCAGGGGGCTAGCGGGGGATAGAGATACGCAGTATTTT. The full variable domain, its missing parts supplied by reference TRBV2 and TRBJ2-3, is EPEVTQTPSHQVTQMGQEVILRCVPISNHLYFYWYRQILGQKVEFLVSFYNNEISEKSEIFDDQFSVERPDGSNFTLKIRSTKLEDSAMYFCASRGLAGDRDTQYFGPGTRLTVL.

The chain has TRBV7-3 and TRBJ2-3; TRBD2 matches at 9 bases. Per the germline V gene, CDR1 is SGHTA and CDR2 is FQGTGA. The CDR3 is 20 residues long. V trimming: 4 bases; J trimming: 1 base; junction bases outside the gene matches: 18. In DNA form, the CDR3 reads TGTGCCAGCAGCTCCCTACATTTTGCGGGAGGGCCGGAAGGCACAGATACGCAGTATTTT. Its protein is CASSSLHFAGGPEGTDTQYF. The whole variable domain, filled in from reference TRBV7-3 and TRBJ2-3, reads GAGVSQTPSNKVTEKGKYVELRCDPISGHTALYWYRQSLGQGPEFLIYFQGTGAADDSGLPNDRFFAVRPEGSVSTLKIQRTERGDSAVYLCASSSLHFAGGPEGTDTQYFGPGTRLTVL.

V is TRBV2 and J is TRBJ2-7, with D perhaps TRBD1 (5 bases). V dropped 6 bases and J dropped 2 bases, with 14 bases sitting between them. Per the germline V gene, CDR1 is SNHLY and CDR2 is FYNNEI. This CDR3 contains 14 residues. The CDR3 DNA follows: TGTGCCAGCAGAGACAGATACACAGCCTACGAGCAGTACTTC. Translated: CASRDRYTAYEQYF.

V and J are TRBV29-1 and TRBJ2-5, with D hard to call. The V end lost 4 bases, the J end lost 1 base, and 7 bases lay between the germline ends. This CDR3 spans 12 amino acids. In germline, CDR1 is SQVTM, CDR2 ANQGSEA. The CDR3 sequence is CSVGPGQETQYF. CDR3 nucleotide sequence: TGCAGCGTTGGTCCGGGCCAAGAGACCCAGTACTTC.

The chain uses TRBV9 and TRBJ1-5; D remains ambiguous. V was cut by 4 bases and J by 1 base, with 3 bases left in between. Germline V gene data show CDR1 as SGDLS and CDR2 as YYNGEE. The CDR3 runs to 12 residues. The CDR3 reads CASSRSNQPQHF. CDR3 sequence (DNA): TGTGCCAGCAGCAGAAGCAATCAGCCCCAGCATTTT.